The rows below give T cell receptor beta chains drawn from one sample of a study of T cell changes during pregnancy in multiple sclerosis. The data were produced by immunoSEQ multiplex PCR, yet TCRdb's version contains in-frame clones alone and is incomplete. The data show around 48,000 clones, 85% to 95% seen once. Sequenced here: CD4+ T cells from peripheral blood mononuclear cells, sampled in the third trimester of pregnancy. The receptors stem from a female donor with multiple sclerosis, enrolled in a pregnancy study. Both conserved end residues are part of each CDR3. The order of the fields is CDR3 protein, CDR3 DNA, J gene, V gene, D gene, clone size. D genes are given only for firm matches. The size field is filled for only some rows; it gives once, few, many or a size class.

CDR3 protein: CASSSWTSGRPGEQFF; CDR3 DNA: TGTGCCAGCAGCTCTTGGACTAGCGGGAGGCCGGGTGAGCAGTTCTTC; J gene: TRBJ2-1; V gene: TRBV7-2; D gene: TRBD2; clone size: NA
CDR3 protein: CASSDLRQGIQPQHF; CDR3 DNA: TGCGCCAGCAGTGACTTGAGACAGGGGATACAGCCCCAGCATTTT; J gene: TRBJ1-5; V gene: TRBV10-2; D gene: TRBD1; clone size: NA
CDR3 protein: CASSLAQGSYNEQFF; CDR3 DNA: TGTGCCAGCAGCTTGGCACAGGGCAGCTACAATGAGCAGTTCTTC; J gene: TRBJ2-1; V gene: TRBV5-8; D gene: NA; clone size: NA
CDR3 protein: CASSHGQGPETQYF; CDR3 DNA: TGTGCCAGCTCACACGGACAGGGGCCAGAGACCCAGTACTTC; J gene: TRBJ2-5; V gene: TRBV18; D gene: TRBD1; clone size: NA
CDR3 protein: CASRWGSTNEKLFF; CDR3 DNA: TGTGCCAGTAGATGGGGCTCAACTAATGAAAAACTGTTTTTT; J gene: TRBJ1-4; V gene: TRBV19; D gene: NA; clone size: NA
CDR3 protein: CASSLLASTGELFF; CDR3 DNA: TGTGCCAGCAGCTTACTAGCAAGCACCGGGGAGCTGTTTTTT; J gene: TRBJ2-2; V gene: TRBV7-6; D gene: NA; clone size: once
CDR3 protein: CASSLQPMNTEAFF; CDR3 DNA: TGTGCCAGTAGTTTACAGCCCATGAACACTGAAGCTTTCTTT; J gene: TRBJ1-1; V gene: TRBV19; D gene: NA; clone size: NA
CDR3 protein: CASSFLPLAGGNTGELFF; CDR3 DNA: TGTGCCAGCAGCTTCCTGCCTTTGGCAGGGGGCAACACCGGGGAGCTGTTTTTT; J gene: TRBJ2-2; V gene: TRBV5-6; D gene: TRBD1; clone size: once
CDR3 protein: CASSSSGSLAKNIQYF; CDR3 DNA: TGCGCCAGCAGCTCTTCGGGGTCGTTAGCCAAAAACATTCAGTACTTC; J gene: TRBJ2-4; V gene: TRBV5-1; D gene: NA; clone size: NA
CDR3 protein: CASSSGLAGVVEETQYF; CDR3 DNA: TGCGCCAGCAGCTCGGGACTAGCGGGAGTAGTGGAAGAGACCCAGTACTTC; J gene: TRBJ2-5; V gene: TRBV5-1; D gene: TRBD2; clone size: NA
CDR3 protein: CATSRVTSQGETQYF; CDR3 DNA: TGTGCCACCAGCAGAGTTACCTCCCAGGGTGAGACCCAGTACTTC; J gene: TRBJ2-5; V gene: TRBV15; D gene: NA; clone size: NA
CDR3 protein: CAISDRMGASSYNEQFF; CDR3 DNA: TGTGCCATCAGTGACCGAATGGGCGCGAGCTCCTACAATGAGCAGTTCTTC; J gene: TRBJ2-1; V gene: TRBV10-3; D gene: NA; clone size: NA
CDR3 protein: CASSAQGLSYGYTF; CDR3 DNA: TGCGCCAGCAGTGCTCAGGGTCTCTCCTATGGCTACACCTTC; J gene: TRBJ1-2; V gene: TRBV5-1; D gene: NA; clone size: NA
CDR3 protein: CASSLSGFSGRGGELFF; CDR3 DNA: TGCGCCAGCAGCTTGTCCGGATTCAGCGGGAGAGGCGGGGAGCTGTTTTTT; J gene: TRBJ2-2; V gene: TRBV5-1; D gene: TRBD2; clone size: NA
CDR3 protein: CASSSGGDTIYF; CDR3 DNA: TGTGCCAGCAGTTCAGGGGGAGACACCATATATTTT; J gene: TRBJ1-3; V gene: TRBV28; D gene: TRBD1; clone size: NA
CDR3 protein: CASSEGGAQPQHF; CDR3 DNA: TGTGCCAGCAGTGAAGGGGGCGCCCAGCCCCAGCATTTT; J gene: TRBJ1-5; V gene: TRBV27; D gene: TRBD1; clone size: NA
CDR3 protein: CASKAANTGELFF; CDR3 DNA: TGCGCCAGCAAAGCGGCGAACACCGGGGAGCTGTTTTTT; J gene: TRBJ2-2; V gene: TRBV5-1; D gene: NA; clone size: NA
CDR3 protein: CASSRGQSGYTF; CDR3 DNA: TGTGCCAGCAGTCGGGGACAGAGTGGCTACACCTTC; J gene: TRBJ1-2; V gene: TRBV6-5; D gene: TRBD1; clone size: NA
CDR3 protein: CASSWGGTGTGNTIYF; CDR3 DNA: TGCGCCAGCAGCTGGGGCGGGACAGGGACTGGAAACACCATATATTTT; J gene: TRBJ1-3; V gene: TRBV5-1; D gene: TRBD1; clone size: NA
CDR3 protein: CAWSVPSRTGNSYEQYF; CDR3 DNA: TGTGCCTGGAGTGTACCTTCTCGGACAGGGAACTCCTACGAGCAGTACTTC; J gene: TRBJ2-7; V gene: TRBV30; D gene: TRBD1; clone size: NA